This is a list of T cell receptor beta chains from one sample in a study of cytomegalovirus exposure and HLA in healthy donors. The data were produced by immunoSEQ multiplex PCR, yet TCRdb's version contains in-frame clones alone and is incomplete. The data show over 150,000 clones, around four fifths seen once. Sequenced sample: PBMCs. The source is a woman aged 50 to 60 in good health and CMV-seronegative. The CDR3 runs from the conserved cysteine through the conserved F or W. The D gene is left open where the match is weak. For some rows the clone size is stated as once, few or many, or as a class when expanded; others skip it.

D: NA
V: TRBV19
J: TRBJ1-5
size: NA
DNA: TGTGCCAGTAGTATGCGGCAGTTCAATCAGCCCCAGCATTTT
CDR3: CASSMRQFNQPQHF

D: NA
V: TRBV6-5
J: TRBJ2-3
size: NA
DNA: TGTGCCAAAGGGGGGGGGCGCACAGATACGCAGTATTTT
CDR3: CAKGGGRTDTQYF

D: TRBD1
V: TRBV19
J: TRBJ1-2
size: once
DNA: TGTGCCAGTAAAGTAGGGGGCGTTGGTGGCTACACCTTC
CDR3: CASKVGGVGGYTF

D: TRBD2
V: TRBV10-3
J: TRBJ2-1
size: NA
DNA: TGTGCCATCAGTGAGTCGGGTAGCGGGGGGTCCAATGAGCAGTTCTTC
CDR3: CAISESGSGGSNEQFF

D: TRBD2
V: TRBV10-3
J: TRBJ2-3
size: NA
DNA: TGTGCCATCAGTGAGGGACTAGCGGGTAGCACAGATACGCAGTATTTT
CDR3: CAISEGLAGSTDTQYF

D: TRBD2
V: TRBV27
J: TRBJ2-4
size: NA
DNA: TGTGCCAGCAGTACCCTAGCGGGAGGCTCTGTAAACATTCAGTACTTC
CDR3: CASSTLAGGSVNIQYF

D: TRBD2
V: TRBV5-4
J: TRBJ2-2
size: NA
DNA: TGTGCCAGCAGCCCATTCGGGGCGGCTAGCGGGAGGGCCCATAGCGGGGAGCTGTTTTTT
CDR3: CASSPFGAASGRAHSGELFF

D: TRBD1
V: TRBV4-1
J: TRBJ2-7
size: NA
DNA: TGCGCCAGTAGCCCCCTGGGACAGGGAGTCTACGAGCAGTACTTC
CDR3: CASSPLGQGVYEQYF

D: TRBD1
V: TRBV19
J: TRBJ2-2
size: few
DNA: TGTGCCAGTAAAGTGACAGGGGGGACCGGGGAGCTGTTTTTT
CDR3: CASKVTGGTGELFF

D: TRBD1
V: TRBV15
J: TRBJ2-1
size: NA
DNA: TGTGCCACCAGCCTCCGCAGGGACAGGGGAAAGTTTATGGGGGAGGGCCCTTTGTACAATGAGCAGTTCTTC
CDR3: CATSLRRDRGKFMGEGPLYNEQFF

D: TRBD2
V: TRBV9
J: TRBJ2-5
size: NA
DNA: TGTGCCAGCAGCCAGACTAGCGGAGCGGGGACCCAGTACTTC
CDR3: CASSQTSGAGTQYF

D: NA
V: TRBV20-1
J: TRBJ2-7
size: NA
DNA: TGCAGTGCTAGTTCAAACTACGAGCAGTACTTC
CDR3: CSASSNYEQYF

D: NA
V: TRBV10-3
J: TRBJ2-1
size: NA
DNA: TGTGCCACTACTAGTTCCTACAATGAGCAGTTCTTC
CDR3: CATTSSYNEQFF

D: NA
V: TRBV19
J: TRBJ2-3
size: NA
DNA: TGTGCCAGTAGTAGCAACAGGGTTCGGGCAGATACGCAGTATTTT
CDR3: CASSSNRVRADTQYF

D: TRBD1
V: TRBV10-3
J: TRBJ1-5
size: few
DNA: TGTGCCATCAGTGAGTCTGGGACAGGCAATCAGCCCCAGCATTTT
CDR3: CAISESGTGNQPQHF

D: TRBD1
V: TRBV28
J: TRBJ2-7
size: NA
DNA: TGTGCCAGCAGTTCCGAGACAGGGGTCTCCTACGAGCAGTACTTC
CDR3: CASSSETGVSYEQYF

D: TRBD1
V: TRBV7-9
J: TRBJ2-2
size: NA
DNA: TGTGCCAGCAGCTTAGGGGACAGGGGATGGGACACCGGGGAGCTGTTTTTT
CDR3: CASSLGDRGWDTGELFF

D: NA
V: TRBV27
J: TRBJ2-7
size: NA
DNA: TGTGCCAGCAGTCCTTACCCCGACAGGACCGACTACGAGCAGTACTTC
CDR3: CASSPYPDRTDYEQYF

D: TRBD1
V: TRBV2
J: TRBJ1-2
size: NA
DNA: TGTGCCAGCAGTGAATTGTTGGACAGGGGCTATGGCTACACCTTC
CDR3: CASSELLDRGYGYTF

D: NA
V: TRBV7-2
J: TRBJ2-5
size: NA
DNA: TGTGCCAGCAGCCCCGGAGGTATCCAAGAGACCCAGTACTTC
CDR3: CASSPGGIQETQYF

D: NA
V: TRBV19
J: TRBJ1-3
size: once
DNA: TGTGCCAGTAGTATAGATCTCGGGGGAATCGGCTCTGGAAACACCATATATTTT
CDR3: CASSIDLGGIGSGNTIYF

D: TRBD1
V: TRBV10-2
J: TRBJ1-1
size: NA
DNA: TGCGCCAGCAGAGGACAGGGCGACACTGAAGCTTTCTTT
CDR3: CASRGQGDTEAFF

D: NA
V: TRBV6-1
J: TRBJ2-7
size: NA
DNA: TGTGCCAGCAGTGAAGGTACGAACAGGGTCTACGAGCAGTACTTC
CDR3: CASSEGTNRVYEQYF

D: TRBD1
V: TRBV2
J: TRBJ2-3
size: NA
DNA: TGTGCCAGCAGACCCGACTCGGGGACAGGCACAGATACGCAGTATTTT
CDR3: CASRPDSGTGTDTQYF

D: TRBD1
V: TRBV5-6
J: TRBJ2-7
size: NA
DNA: TGTGCCAGCAGCTCCCGAGGGACAGGGGCCTCCGAGCAGTACTTC
CDR3: CASSSRGTGASEQYF

D: TRBD1
V: TRBV5-1
J: TRBJ1-4
size: once
DNA: TGCGCCAGCAGCTTACGAACAGGGGGGATTAATGAAAAACTGTTTTTT
CDR3: CASSLRTGGINEKLFF

D: NA
V: TRBV6-6
J: TRBJ1-2
size: NA
DNA: TGTGCCAGCAGTCCAGGGCCTACCTATGGCTACACCTTC
CDR3: CASSPGPTYGYTF

D: TRBD1
V: TRBV29-1
J: TRBJ2-1
size: NA
DNA: TGCAGCGTTGAACCCAGGAGACAGGGAAACAACAATGAGCAGTTCTTC
CDR3: CSVEPRRQGNNNEQFF

D: NA
V: TRBV6-6
J: TRBJ2-2
size: NA
DNA: TGTGCCAGCAGTTACGTAGACAGCACGAACACCGGGGAGCTGTTTTTT
CDR3: CASSYVDSTNTGELFF

D: NA
V: TRBV27
J: TRBJ2-1
size: NA
DNA: TGTGCCACCACTCATAACGGGGTATTCTACAATGAGCAGTTCTTC
CDR3: CATTHNGVFYNEQFF

D: TRBD1
V: TRBV7-2
J: TRBJ2-7
size: NA
DNA: TGTGCCAGCAGCTTCAGACAGGGGGCGGCCGAGCAGTACTTC
CDR3: CASSFRQGAAEQYF

D: NA
V: TRBV29-1
J: TRBJ1-1
size: NA
DNA: TGCAGCGTTTCGGCCGTCGGGGGGGGGAACACTGAAGCTTTCTTT
CDR3: CSVSAVGGGNTEAFF

D: NA
V: TRBV5-1
J: TRBJ2-2
size: NA
DNA: TGCGCCAGCAGCTTGGAGCAGGGGGGAACCGGGGAGCTGTTTTTT
CDR3: CASSLEQGGTGELFF

D: TRBD1
V: TRBV10-3
J: TRBJ2-2
size: NA
DNA: TGTGCCATCAGCCCAGACAGGGGGCGAAGCACCGGGGAGCTGTTTTTT
CDR3: CAISPDRGRSTGELFF

D: NA
V: TRBV5-4
J: TRBJ1-2
size: NA
DNA: TGTGCCAGCAGCTTCCCGACAGAACCCTATGGCTACACCTTC
CDR3: CASSFPTEPYGYTF

D: NA
V: TRBV27
J: TRBJ1-1
size: NA
DNA: TGTGCCAGCAGACTAAACAGCGGCGGAAACACTGAAGCTTTCTTT
CDR3: CASRLNSGGNTEAFF

D: NA
V: TRBV6-1
J: TRBJ2-7
size: few
DNA: TGTGCCAGCAGTGGTCGGGGGTCCCGGTACGAGCAGTACTTC
CDR3: CASSGRGSRYEQYF

D: TRBD2
V: TRBV9
J: TRBJ2-1
size: NA
DNA: TGTGCCAGCAGCGTTACCGGGACTAGCGCTTACAATGAGCAGTTCTTC
CDR3: CASSVTGTSAYNEQFF

D: TRBD1
V: TRBV5-6
J: TRBJ2-7
size: NA
DNA: TGTGCCAGCAGCGTAGGGGGCGGTTACGAGCAGTACTTC
CDR3: CASSVGGGYEQYF

D: TRBD1
V: TRBV5-1
J: TRBJ1-3
size: NA
DNA: TGCGCCCGCAGCGCACAGGGGGTGCGAGGAAACACCATATATTTT
CDR3: CARSAQGVRGNTIYF

D: TRBD2
V: TRBV7-9
J: TRBJ2-1
size: NA
DNA: TGTGCCAGCAGCCGCGGGAGAGGGCGGTACAATGAGCAGTTCTTC
CDR3: CASSRGRGRYNEQFF

D: TRBD1
V: TRBV28
J: TRBJ2-1
size: NA
DNA: TGTGCCAGCAGCCCCGGGACAGTCTACAATGAGCAGTTCTTC
CDR3: CASSPGTVYNEQFF